This T cell receptor (beta chain) was captured in a study of cytomegalovirus exposure and HLA in healthy donors. General study results and limits: Researchers had no immune exposure information except CMV serostatus available. A later analysis associated about 18,000 TCR beta sequences with HLA alleles at a 0.05 false discovery rate.

Trimming took 6 bases from V and 2 from J; bases not matched to a gene: 7. CDR1 MNHNY and CDR2 SVGAGI come from the germline V gene (reference sequence). This CDR3 has 15 amino acids. The primer mix had 60 Vbeta and 13 Jbeta primers. Clones were read by immunoSEQ multiplex PCR, and TCRdb kept only the in-frame ones, dropping some. The table has 120,000 or so clones, around 80% seen once. This clone appeared once. Its antigen is still unknown. The chain employs TRBV6-6 and TRBJ2-7, with 10 bases that match TRBD2. This clonotype originated in a human donor in good health. Source material: PBMCs. DNA of the CDR3: TGTGCCAGCAGGTACCTAGCGGGGGTCCCCTACGAGCAGTACTTC. Residues: CASRYLAGVPYEQYF.